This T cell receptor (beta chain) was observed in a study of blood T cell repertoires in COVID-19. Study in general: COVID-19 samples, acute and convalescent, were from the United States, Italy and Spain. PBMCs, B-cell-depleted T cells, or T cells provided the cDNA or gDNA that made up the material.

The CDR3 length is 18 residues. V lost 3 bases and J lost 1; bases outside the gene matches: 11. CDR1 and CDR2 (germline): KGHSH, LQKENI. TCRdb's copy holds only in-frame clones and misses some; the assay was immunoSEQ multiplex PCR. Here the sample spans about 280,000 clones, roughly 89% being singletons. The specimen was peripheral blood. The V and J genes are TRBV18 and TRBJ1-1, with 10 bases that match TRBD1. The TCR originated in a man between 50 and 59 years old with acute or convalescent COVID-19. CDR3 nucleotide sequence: TGTGCCAGCTCACCCCCTAGAGGACAGGGGGTGTCGAACACTGAAGCTTTCTTT. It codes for CASSPPRGQGVSNTEAFF.